The 8 T cell receptor beta chains below come from one sample, sequenced in a study of CD8 T cells in ankylosing spondylitis. TCRdb reanalysed the 5' RACE reads using MiXCR and keeps one entry per CDR3 protein. The sample holds 670,000 or so distinct CDR3 sequences, 19% seen once. Findings and limits, study-wide: Apparently characteristic of ankylosing spondylitis blood was a TCR beta motif (about 8 highly homologous variants).

The antigens for these receptors are not known. The sequenced sample consisted of blood, either unsorted or a sorted T cell fraction (not recorded which). These receptors originate from a male donor with ankylosing spondylitis.

This clonotype came up a few times. The chain recombines TRBV6-1 with TRBJ2-7, with a possible D match to TRBD1 (5 bases). The CDR3 sequence is 14 residues long. CDR1 MNHNS and CDR2 SASEGT come from the germline V gene. V gave up 2 bases and J gave up 6 bases, with 14 bases separating them. The CDR3 DNA reads as TGTGCCAGCAGTGAAACCCAGGGAAGGGTCGAGCAGTACTTC. It codes for CASSETQGRVEQYF.

The V gene is TRBV6-1, the J gene TRBJ1-3; 9 positions match TRBD1. The junction had 7 bases not matched to a gene; V was cut back by 3 bases and J by 4 bases. The CDR3 totals 16 residues. CDR1 and CDR2 (germline): MNHNS, SASEGT. The CDR3 nucleotides are TGTGCCAGCAGTGATACCGGGACAGGGTGGGGAAACACCATATATTTT. This sequence encodes CASSDTGTGWGNTIYF.

The chain employs TRBV9 and TRBJ1-1; 7 bases match TRBD1. CDR3 length: 15 residues. V lost 3 bases and J lost 2; bases outside the gene matches: 7. Germline CDR1 SGDLS, CDR2 YYNGEE. The chain's CDR3 is CASSASTGRNTEAFF. CDR3 nucleotides: TGTGCCAGCAGCGCATCGACAGGGAGAAACACTGAAGCTTTCTTT.

The sample holds a few counts of this clonotype. The chain employs TRBV29-1 and TRBJ2-7, with 7 bases lining up with TRBD1. Trimming took 4 bases from V and 4 from J; bases not matched to a gene: 16. Looked up from germline, CDR1 is SQVTM and CDR2 is ANQGSEA. The CDR3 has 16 residues. This chain's CDR3 is CSVVGPRQGPIYEQYF. For the CDR3, the DNA is TGCAGCGTTGTGGGCCCCCGACAGGGCCCTATTTACGAGCAGTACTTC.

This clonotype occurred a few times. CDR3 amino acids: CSATPRGTGAYGYTF. The CDR3, as DNA: TGCAGTGCTACCCCCCGCGGGACAGGCGCCTATGGCTACACCTTC. This chain connects TRBV20-1 to TRBJ1-2, with TRBD1 identical over 8 bases. The CDR3 has 15 amino acids. Germline assignment: CDR1 DFQATT and CDR2 SNEGSKA (reference sequence). J gave up 4 bases and V 4 bases, and 11 bases lay outside the gene matches.

This clonotype has a handful of counts. V usage is TRBV28 and J usage is TRBJ2-7; TRBD1 might be the D (6 bases). The CDR3 length is 14 residues. The germline CDR1 and CDR2 sequences are MDHEN and SYDVKM. V shed 7 bases and J shed 2 bases, with 15 bases lying between them. CDR3 loop: CASTLGHRAYEQYF. CDR3 bases: TGTGCCAGCACCCTGGGACACCGAGCCTACGAGCAGTACTTC.

The sample holds a few counts of this clonotype. The chain combines TRBV6-5 with TRBJ2-7; the match to TRBD2 covers 10 bases. This CDR3 has 16 amino acids. CDR1 is MNHEY and CDR2 is SVGAGI in the germline V gene. Trimming took 2 bases from V and 0 from J; bases not matched to a gene: 4. CDR3 protein: CASSYSTSGNSYEQYF. The CDR3 DNA reads TGTGCCAGCAGTTACAGTACTAGCGGGAACTCCTACGAGCAGTACTTC.

Only a few counts were recorded for this clonotype. The J gene is TRBJ2-3, the V gene TRBV28; D call uncertain. Germline values: CDR1 MDHEN, CDR2 SYDVKM. V dropped 5 bases and J dropped 0 bases, with 9 bases sitting between them. There are 14 residues in the CDR3. The CDR3 coding sequence is TGTGCCAGCAGTCGGCCACCAAGCACAGATACGCAGTATTTT. Protein: CASSRPPSTDTQYF.